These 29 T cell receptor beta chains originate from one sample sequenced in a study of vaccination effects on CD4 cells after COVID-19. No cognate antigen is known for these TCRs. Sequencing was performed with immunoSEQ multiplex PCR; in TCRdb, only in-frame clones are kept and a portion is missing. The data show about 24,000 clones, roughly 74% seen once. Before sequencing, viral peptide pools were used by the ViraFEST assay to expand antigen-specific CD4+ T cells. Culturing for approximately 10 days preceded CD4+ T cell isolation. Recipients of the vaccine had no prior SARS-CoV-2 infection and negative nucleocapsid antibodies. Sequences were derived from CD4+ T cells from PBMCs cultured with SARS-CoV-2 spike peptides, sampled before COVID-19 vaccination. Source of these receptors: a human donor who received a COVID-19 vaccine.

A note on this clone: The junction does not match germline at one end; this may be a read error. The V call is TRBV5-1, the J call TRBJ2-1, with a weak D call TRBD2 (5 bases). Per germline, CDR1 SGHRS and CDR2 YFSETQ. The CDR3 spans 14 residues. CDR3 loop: CASTSEDLAGPRVF. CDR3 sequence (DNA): TGCGCCAGCACTTCCGAGGACTTGGCGGGCCCGAGGGTCTTC. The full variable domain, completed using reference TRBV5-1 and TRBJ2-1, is KAGVTQTPRYLIKTRGQQVTLSCSPISGHRSVSWYQQTPGQGLQFLFEYFSETQRNKGNFPGRFSGRQFSNSRSEMNVSTLELGDSALYLCASTSEDLAGPRVFGPGTRLTVL.

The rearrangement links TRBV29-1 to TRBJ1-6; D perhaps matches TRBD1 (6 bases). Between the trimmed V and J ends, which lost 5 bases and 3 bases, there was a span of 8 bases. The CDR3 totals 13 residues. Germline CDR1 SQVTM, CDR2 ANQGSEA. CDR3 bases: TGCAGCGTTCAGGGGAACTATAATTCACCCCTCCACTTT. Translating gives CSVQGNYNSPLHF.

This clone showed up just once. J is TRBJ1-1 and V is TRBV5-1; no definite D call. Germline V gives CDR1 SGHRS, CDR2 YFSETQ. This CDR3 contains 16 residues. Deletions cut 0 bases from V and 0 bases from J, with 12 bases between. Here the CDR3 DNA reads TGCGCCAGCAGCTTGGTGTCAGGCCGAATGAACACTGAAGCTTTCTTT. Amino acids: CASSLVSGRMNTEAFF.

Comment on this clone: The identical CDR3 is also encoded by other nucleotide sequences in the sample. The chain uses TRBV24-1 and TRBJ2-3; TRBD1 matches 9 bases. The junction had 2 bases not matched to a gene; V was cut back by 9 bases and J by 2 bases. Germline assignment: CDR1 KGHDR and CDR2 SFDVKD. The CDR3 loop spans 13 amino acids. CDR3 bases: TGTGCCACCGGGACAGGGTCCACAGATACGCAGTATTTT. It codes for CATGTGSTDTQYF.

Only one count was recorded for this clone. For the CDR3, the DNA is TGTGCCACCAGTGACCGGGACGGGGGAAGTGGCTACACCTTC. Amino acids: CATSDRDGGSGYTF. The gene calls are TRBV24-1 and TRBJ1-2; D perhaps matches TRBD1 (5 bases). The length of the CDR3 is 14 residues. CDR1 KGHDR and CDR2 SFDVKD come from the germline V gene. The V and J ends lost 4 bases and 7 bases respectively, with 15 bases between them.

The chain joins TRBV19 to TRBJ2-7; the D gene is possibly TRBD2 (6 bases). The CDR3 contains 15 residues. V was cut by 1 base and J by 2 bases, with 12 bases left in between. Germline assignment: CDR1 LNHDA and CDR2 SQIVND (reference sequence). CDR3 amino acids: CASSIGGGWTYEQYF. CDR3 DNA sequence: TGTGCCAGTAGTATAGGGGGAGGTTGGACCTACGAGCAGTACTTC.

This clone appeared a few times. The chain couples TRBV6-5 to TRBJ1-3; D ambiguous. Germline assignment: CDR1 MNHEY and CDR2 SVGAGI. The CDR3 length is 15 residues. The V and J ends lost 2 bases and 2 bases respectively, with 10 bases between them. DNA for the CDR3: TGTGCCAGCAGTTACGTCGGGAAACCTGGAAACACCATATATTTT. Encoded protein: CASSYVGKPGNTIYF.

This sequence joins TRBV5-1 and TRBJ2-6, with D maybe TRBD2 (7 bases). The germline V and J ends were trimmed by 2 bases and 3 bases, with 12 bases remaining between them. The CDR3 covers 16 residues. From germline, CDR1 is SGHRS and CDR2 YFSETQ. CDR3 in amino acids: CASSFGGANGANVLTF. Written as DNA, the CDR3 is TGCGCCAGCAGCTTTGGGGGGGCTAATGGGGCCAACGTCCTGACTTTC.

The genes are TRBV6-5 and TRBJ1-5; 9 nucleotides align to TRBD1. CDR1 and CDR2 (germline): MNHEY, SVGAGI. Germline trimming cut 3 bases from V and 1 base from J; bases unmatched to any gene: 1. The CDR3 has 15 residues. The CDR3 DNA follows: TGTGCCAGCAGTTATGGGACAGGGAGCAATCAGCCCCAGCATTTT. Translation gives CASSYGTGSNQPQHF.

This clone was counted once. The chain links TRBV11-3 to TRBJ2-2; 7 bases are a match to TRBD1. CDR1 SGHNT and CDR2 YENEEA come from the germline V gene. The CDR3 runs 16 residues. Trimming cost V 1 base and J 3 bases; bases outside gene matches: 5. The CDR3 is CASSLGVQGYTGELFF. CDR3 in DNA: TGTGCCAGCAGCTTAGGAGTACAGGGGTACACCGGGGAGCTGTTTTTT. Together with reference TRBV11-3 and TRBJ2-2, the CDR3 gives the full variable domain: EAGVVQSPRYKIIEKKQPVAFWCNPISGHNTLYWYLQNLGQGPELLIRYENEEAVDDSQLPKDRFSAERLKGVDSTLKIQPAELGDSAVYLCASSLGVQGYTGELFFGEGSRLTVL.

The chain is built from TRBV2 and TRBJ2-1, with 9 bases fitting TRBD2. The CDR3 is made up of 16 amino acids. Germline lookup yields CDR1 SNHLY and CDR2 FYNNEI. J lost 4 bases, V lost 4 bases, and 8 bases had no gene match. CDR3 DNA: TGTGCCAGCAGTGGGCTAGCGGGAACCTCTTACAATGAGCAGTTCTTC. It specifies CASSGLAGTSYNEQFF.

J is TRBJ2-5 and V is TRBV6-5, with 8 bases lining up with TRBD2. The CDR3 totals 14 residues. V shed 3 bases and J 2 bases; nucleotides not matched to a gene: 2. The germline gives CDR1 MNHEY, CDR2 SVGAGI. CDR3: CASSYAGGQETQYF. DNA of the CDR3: TGTGCCAGCAGTTATGCGGGGGGTCAAGAGACCCAGTACTTC.

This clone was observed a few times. CDR3 DNA sequence: TGTGCCAGCAGCCATGGGAGAGGGTCGACCTTC. Amino acid sequence: CASSHGRGSTF. The rearrangement joins TRBV12-3 or TRBV12-4 to TRBJ1-2; D not resolved. Deletions cut 6 bases from V and 14 bases from J, with 16 bases between. The CDR3 sequence is 11 residues long.

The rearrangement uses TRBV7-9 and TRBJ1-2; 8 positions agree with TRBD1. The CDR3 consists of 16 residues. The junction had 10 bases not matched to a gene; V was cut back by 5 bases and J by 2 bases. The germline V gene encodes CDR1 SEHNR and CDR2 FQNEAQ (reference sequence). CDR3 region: CASSLESGQANYGYTF. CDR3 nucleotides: TGTGCCAGCAGCCTAGAATCGGGACAGGCGAACTATGGCTACACCTTC. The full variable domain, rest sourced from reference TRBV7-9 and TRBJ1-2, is DTGVSQNPRHKITKRGQNVTFRCDPISEHNRLYWYRQTLGQGPEFLTYFQNEAQLEKSRLLSDRFSAERPKGSFSTLEIQRTEQGDSAMYLCASSLESGQANYGYTFGSGTRLTVV.

CDR3 in amino acids: CSAFNSGANVLTF. The CDR3 DNA reads as TGCAGCGCCTTTAACTCTGGGGCCAACGTCCTGACTTTC. V usage is TRBV29-1 and J usage is TRBJ2-6; D remains unclear. The CDR3 is 13 residues long. Trimming took off 7 bases at V and 0 bases at J, with 7 bases between the two ends. The germline V gene has CDR1 SQVTM and CDR2 ANQGSEA.

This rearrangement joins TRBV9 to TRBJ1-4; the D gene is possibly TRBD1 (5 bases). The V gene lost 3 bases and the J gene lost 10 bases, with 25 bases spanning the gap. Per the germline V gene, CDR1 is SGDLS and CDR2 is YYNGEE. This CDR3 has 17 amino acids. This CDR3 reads CASSGSPRDRASGKLFF. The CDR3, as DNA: TGTGCCAGCAGCGGGAGCCCTCGGGACCGAGCCTCGGGAAAACTGTTTTTT.

The CDR3 coding sequence is TGCAGTGCGTACAGGGGGGAGACCCAGTACTTC. Translating it yields CSAYRGETQYF. The chain uses TRBV20-1 and TRBJ2-5; 8 nucleotides match TRBD1. The J segment lost 5 bases and the V segment lost 6 bases, leaving 2 bases of the junction unmatched. In germline, CDR1 is DFQATT, CDR2 SNEGSKA (reference sequence). The CDR3 runs to 11 residues.

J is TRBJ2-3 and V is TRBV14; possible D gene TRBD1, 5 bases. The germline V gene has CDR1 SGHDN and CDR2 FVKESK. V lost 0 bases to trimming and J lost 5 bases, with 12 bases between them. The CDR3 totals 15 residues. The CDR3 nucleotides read TGTGCCAGCAGCCAAGAAGGGTGGGGCGGAGATACGCAGTATTTT. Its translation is CASSQEGWGGDTQYF. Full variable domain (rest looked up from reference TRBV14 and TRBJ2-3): EAGVTQFPSHSVIEKGQTVTLRCDPISGHDNLYWYRRVMGKEIKFLLHFVKESKQDESGMPNNRFLAERTGGTYSTLKVQPAELEDSGVYFCASSQEGWGGDTQYFGPGTRLTVL.

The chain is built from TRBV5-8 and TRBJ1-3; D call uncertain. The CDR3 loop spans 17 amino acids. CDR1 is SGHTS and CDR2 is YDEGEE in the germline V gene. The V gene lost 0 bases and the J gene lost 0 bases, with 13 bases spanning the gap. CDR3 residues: CASSLVLGQYSGNTIYF. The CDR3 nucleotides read TGTGCCAGCAGCTTGGTTTTAGGGCAGTACTCTGGAAACACCATATATTTT.

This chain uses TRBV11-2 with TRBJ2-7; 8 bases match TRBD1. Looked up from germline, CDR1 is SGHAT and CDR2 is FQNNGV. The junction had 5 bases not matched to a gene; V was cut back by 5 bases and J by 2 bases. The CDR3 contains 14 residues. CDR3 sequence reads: CASSRPDRAYEQYF. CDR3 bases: TGTGCCAGCAGCCGCCCGGACAGGGCCTACGAGCAGTACTTC.

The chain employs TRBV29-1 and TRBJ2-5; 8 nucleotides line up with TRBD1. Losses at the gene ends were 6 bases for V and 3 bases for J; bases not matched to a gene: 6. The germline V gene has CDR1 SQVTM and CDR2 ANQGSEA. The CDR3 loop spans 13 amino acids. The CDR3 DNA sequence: TGCAGCGTCCCTACGACAGGGGAAGAGACCCAGTACTTC. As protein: CSVPTTGEETQYF.

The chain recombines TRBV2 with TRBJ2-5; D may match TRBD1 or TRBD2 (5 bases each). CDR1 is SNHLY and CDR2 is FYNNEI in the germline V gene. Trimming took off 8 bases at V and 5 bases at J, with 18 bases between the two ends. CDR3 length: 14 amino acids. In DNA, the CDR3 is TGTGCCAGCCTCTTCAGGGACCTCAGGGAGACCCAGTACTTC. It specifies CASLFRDLRETQYF.

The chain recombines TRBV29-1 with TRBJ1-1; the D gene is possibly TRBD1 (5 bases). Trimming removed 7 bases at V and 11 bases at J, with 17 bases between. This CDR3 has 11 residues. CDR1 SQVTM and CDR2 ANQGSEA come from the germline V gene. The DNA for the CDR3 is TGCAGCGCCCAATGGGGGGTCCGGGCTTTCTTT. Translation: CSAQWGVRAFF.

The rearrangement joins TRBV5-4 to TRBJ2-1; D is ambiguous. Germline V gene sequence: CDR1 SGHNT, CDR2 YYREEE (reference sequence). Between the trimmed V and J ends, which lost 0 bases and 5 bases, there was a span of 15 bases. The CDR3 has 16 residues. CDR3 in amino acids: CASSLGLSHPNNEQFF. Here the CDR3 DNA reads TGTGCCAGCAGCTTGGGCCTTAGCCATCCTAACAATGAGCAGTTCTTC.

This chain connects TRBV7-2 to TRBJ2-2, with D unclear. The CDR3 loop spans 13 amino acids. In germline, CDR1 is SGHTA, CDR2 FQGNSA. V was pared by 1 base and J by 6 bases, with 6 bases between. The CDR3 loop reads CASSLVGAGELFF. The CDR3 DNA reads TGTGCCAGCAGCTTAGTTGGAGCCGGGGAGCTGTTTTTT.

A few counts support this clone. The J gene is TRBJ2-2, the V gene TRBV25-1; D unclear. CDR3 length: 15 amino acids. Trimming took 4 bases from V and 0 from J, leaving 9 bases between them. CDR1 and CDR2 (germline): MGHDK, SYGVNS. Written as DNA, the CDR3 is TGTGCCAGCAGTGCACGGGCTTCGAACACCGGGGAGCTGTTTTTT. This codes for CASSARASNTGELFF.

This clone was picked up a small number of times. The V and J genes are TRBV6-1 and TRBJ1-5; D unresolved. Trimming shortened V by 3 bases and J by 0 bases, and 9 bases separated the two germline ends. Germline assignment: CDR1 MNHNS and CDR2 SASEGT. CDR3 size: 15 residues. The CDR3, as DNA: TGTGCCAGCAGTGATCAGGCTTATAGCAATCAGCCCCAGCATTTT. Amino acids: CASSDQAYSNQPQHF.

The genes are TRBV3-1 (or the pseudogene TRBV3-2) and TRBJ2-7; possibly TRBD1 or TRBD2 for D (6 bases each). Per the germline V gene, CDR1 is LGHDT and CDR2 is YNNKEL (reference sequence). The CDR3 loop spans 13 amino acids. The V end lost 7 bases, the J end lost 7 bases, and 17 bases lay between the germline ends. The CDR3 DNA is TGTGCCAGCACGAGCGGAGGGGGTAGAGAGCAGTACTTC. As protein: CASTSGGGREQYF.

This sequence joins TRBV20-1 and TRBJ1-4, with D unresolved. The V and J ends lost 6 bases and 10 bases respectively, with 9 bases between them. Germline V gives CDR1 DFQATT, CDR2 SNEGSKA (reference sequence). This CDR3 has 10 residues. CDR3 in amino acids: CSAPGPKLFF. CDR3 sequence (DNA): TGCAGTGCCCCAGGCCCAAAACTGTTTTTT.